This is a list of T cell receptor beta chains from one sample in a study of blood T cell repertoires in COVID-19. Here immunoSEQ multiplex PCR was the method, and the copy in TCRdb shows in-frame clones only, minus some. The sample consists of some 260,000 clones, 70% to 90% of them appearing once. Sequencing was performed on peripheral blood. The receptors shown here come from a human donor in a cohort sampled during active COVID-19. The CDR3 runs from the conserved cysteine through the conserved F or W. The D gene is left open where the match is weak. Where a row states a size, it is once, few, many or the class of an expanded clone; other rows omit it.

>TRBJ1-1|TRBV4-3|-|-
CASSQVIQAKTLNTEAFF
TGCGCCAGCAGCCAAGTAATACAGGCAAAGACTTTGAACACTGAAGCTTTCTTT
>TRBJ2-7|TRBV4-1|TRBD2|-
CASSHVGRESSYEQYF
TGCGCCAGCAGCCACGTAGGGCGGGAGTCCTCCTACGAGCAGTACTTC
>TRBJ2-7|TRBV7-9|-|-
CASSLEGRREQYF
TGTGCCAGCAGCTTAGAGGGGAGGCGGGAGCAGTACTTC
>TRBJ1-1|TRBV4-1|-|few
CASSQVDGSTEAFF
TGCGCCAGCAGCCAAGTGGACGGGAGTACTGAAGCTTTCTTT
>TRBJ2-7|TRBV28|TRBD2|-
CASSLVVAGAYEQYF
TGTGCCAGCAGTTTGGTCGTAGCGGGAGCCTACGAGCAGTACTTC
>TRBJ1-1|TRBV30|TRBD1|once
CAWSVGGRGLLRNTEAFF
TGTGCCTGGAGTGTAGGGGGCAGGGGCTTACTTAGGAACACTGAAGCTTTCTTT
>TRBJ2-7|TRBV7-2|TRBD2|-
CASSSGLAGVYEQYF
TGTGCCAGCAGCTCGGGACTAGCGGGGGTCTACGAGCAGTACTTC
>TRBJ2-3|TRBV7-2|TRBD2|-
CASSGGVGLKDTQYF
TGTGCCAGCAGCGGGGGGGTGGGCCTTAAGGATACGCAGTATTTT
>TRBJ2-7|TRBV18|TRBD1|-
CASSSGTGRVRSYEQYF
TGTGCCAGCTCATCCGGGACAGGGAGAGTTCGGAGTTACGAGCAGTACTTC
>TRBJ2-2|TRBV7-9|-|-
CASSPDSNTGELFF
TGTGCCAGCAGCCCGGACTCGAACACCGGGGAGCTGTTTTTT
>TRBJ1-2|TRBV5-4|-|-
CASSPRGNYGYTF
TGTGCCAGCAGCCCCCGGGGAAACTATGGCTACACCTTC
>TRBJ2-5|TRBV5-1|-|-
CASSLGGKNAQETQYF
TGCGCCAGCAGCTTGGGAGGGAAGAACGCCCAAGAGACCCAGTACTTC
>TRBJ2-7|TRBV11-2|-|-
CASSNEERFLEQYF
TGTGCCAGCAGCAACGAGGAGCGGTTCTTGGAGCAGTACTTC
>TRBJ2-3|TRBV7-2|TRBD1|-
CASSVYRGRGTDTQYF
TGTGCCAGCAGCGTTTACAGGGGAAGAGGCACAGATACGCAGTATTTT
>TRBJ2-7|TRBV6-5|TRBD1|-
CASSYYGQALYEQYF
TGTGCCAGCAGTTACTATGGACAGGCTCTCTACGAGCAGTACTTC
>TRBJ1-2|TRBV5-5|-|-
CASSLGSWHGYTF
TGTGCCAGCAGCTTGGGCAGTTGGCATGGCTACACCTTC
>TRBJ1-3|TRBV6-6|-|once
CASSWTDSGNTIYF
TGTGCCAGCAGTTGGACAGACTCTGGAAACACCATATATTTT